Following are 21 T cell receptor beta chains from one sample sequenced in a study of cytomegalovirus exposure and HLA in healthy donors. Amplification used 60 Vbeta primers and 13 Jbeta primers. The method was immunoSEQ multiplex PCR; TCRdb's version includes in-frame clones alone and lacks a portion of them. The data hold around 37,000 clones, with 81% observed a single time. The source material was PBMCs. These receptor sequences come from a man aged 50 to 60 in good health and CMV-seronegative.

The V and J genes are TRBV7-2 and TRBJ2-7; 8 bases are a match to TRBD1. Losses at the gene ends were 5 bases for V and 7 bases for J; bases not matched to a gene: 10. The CDR3 is made up of 14 amino acids. Germline assignment: CDR1 SGHTA and CDR2 FQGNSA. The CDR3 nucleotides are TGTGCCAGCAGCACCCGACAGGGGTTTGCGGAGCAGTACTTC. Encoded protein: CASSTRQGFAEQYF.

CDR3: CASSATGTGYFLGKNIQYF. For the CDR3, the DNA is TGCGCCAGCAGCGCCACCGGGACAGGGTATTTTTTAGGCAAAAACATTCAGTACTTC. This chain connects TRBV5-1 to TRBJ2-4, with 9 bases aligning to TRBD1. After removal of 4 bases from V and 3 bases from J, the junction contained 17 bases not matched to a gene. This CDR3 spans 19 amino acids. The germline V gene encodes CDR1 SGHRS and CDR2 YFSETQ.

The V and J genes are TRBV5-5 and TRBJ2-3, with TRBD2 matching 7 bases. The germline V gene encodes CDR1 SGHKS and CDR2 YYEKEE (reference sequence). V lost 5 bases to trimming and J lost 2 bases; unmatched junction nucleotides: 8. The CDR3 consists of 15 residues. CDR3 coding DNA: TGTGCCAGCAGTGGGAGGGCTCCCACCACAGATACGCAGTATTTT. Its translation is CASSGRAPTTDTQYF.

The chain recombines TRBV18 with TRBJ2-3, with TRBD2 identical over 13 bases. V lost 3 bases, J lost 2 bases, and 5 bases stayed unmatched. The V gene's germline CDR1 is KGHSH and CDR2 LQKENI. The CDR3 runs 17 residues. For the CDR3, the DNA is TGTGCCAGCTCACCCGGACTAGCGGGGGTGATCACAGATACGCAGTATTTT. Residues: CASSPGLAGVITDTQYF.

The chain employs TRBV27 and TRBJ1-4, with 10 nucleotides matching TRBD1. This CDR3 has 15 residues. From germline, CDR1 is MNHEY and CDR2 SMNVEV (reference sequence). The V segment lost 10 bases and the J segment 7 bases; nucleotides outside the gene matches: 12. The CDR3 DNA follows: TGTGCCACCGGGAGGGGACAGGGGCTATTTGAAAAACTGTTTTTT. It is translated as CATGRGQGLFEKLFF.

This chain links TRBV5-6 with TRBJ2-6, with 8 bases matching TRBD1. The length of the CDR3 is 18 residues. Germline V CDR1 and CDR2: SGHDT, YYEEEE. The V gene end was trimmed by 4 bases and the J gene end by 2 bases; junction bases not matched to a gene: 11. For the CDR3, the DNA is TGTGCCAGCAGCGGGACAGGTCAGTTTAGTCCTGGGGCCAACGTCCTGACTTTC. This encodes CASSGTGQFSPGANVLTF.

This clone came up once. V usage is TRBV28 and J usage is TRBJ2-7; 10 bases map to TRBD2. CDR1 and CDR2 (germline): MDHEN, SYDVKM. CDR3 length equals 13 residues. Trimming took 5 bases from V and 9 from J; bases not matched to a gene: 7. In DNA, the CDR3 is TGTGCCAGCAGTGTATCCAGCGGGAGGGTGCAGTACTTC. Its translation: CASSVSSGRVQYF.

This sequence joins TRBV28 and TRBJ1-2; 12 bases are shared with TRBD1. The CDR3 spans 15 residues. Per germline, CDR1 MDHEN and CDR2 SYDVKM. J gave up 2 bases and V 6 bases, and 4 bases lay outside the gene matches. CDR3 sequence (DNA): TGTGCCAGCAGAACGGGACAGGGGGCGAACTATGGCTACACCTTC. Its protein product is CASRTGQGANYGYTF.

V gene TRBV4-3 combines with J gene TRBJ1-3; the D gene is possibly TRBD1 (6 bases). The V gene's germline CDR1 is LGHNA and CDR2 YSLEER. Deletions cut 3 bases from V and 2 bases from J, with 14 bases between. This CDR3 is 16 amino acids long. CDR3 sequence reads: CASSHAHRQAGNTIYF. The CDR3 coding sequence is TGCGCCAGCAGCCACGCTCATAGACAGGCTGGAAACACCATATATTTT.

The chain couples TRBV10-1 to TRBJ2-4; D may be TRBD1 (6 bases). Trimming pared 2 bases from V and 0 bases from J, leaving 20 bases between. The germline CDR1 and CDR2 sequences are WNHNN and SYGVQD (reference sequence). There are 19 residues in the CDR3. In DNA form, the CDR3 reads TGCGCCAGCAGTGAGGACAAGGGGGTTCCCTCGTTAGCCAAAAACATTCAGTACTTC. Its protein is CASSEDKGVPSLAKNIQYF.

V usage is TRBV18 and J usage is TRBJ2-2, with 7 bases that match TRBD2. The trim removed 3 bases at V and 1 base at J, leaving 5 bases unmatched. Germline V lookup: CDR1 KGHSH, CDR2 LQKENI. The CDR3 runs to 16 residues. Here the CDR3 DNA reads TGTGCCAGCTCACCGATCGGACTAGGGAACACCGGGGAGCTGTTTTTT. It is translated as CASSPIGLGNTGELFF. The whole variable domain, filled in from reference TRBV18 and TRBJ2-2, reads NAGVMQNPRHLVRRRGQEARLRCSPMKGHSHVYWYRQLPEEGLKFMVYLQKENIIDESGMPKERFSAEFPKEGPSILRIQQVVRGDSAAYFCASSPIGLGNTGELFFGEGSRLTVL.

This chain connects TRBV5-4 to TRBJ2-1, with D perhaps TRBD1 (5 bases). This CDR3 region has 11 residues. V dropped 5 bases and J dropped 7 bases, with 7 bases sitting between them. Germline lookup yields CDR1 SGHNT and CDR2 YYREEE (reference sequence). The CDR3: CASRGPNEQFF. CDR3 nucleotides: TGTGCCAGCAGGGGGCCTAATGAGCAGTTCTTC.

Comment on this clone: Mismatch with germline at one junction end may stem from a read error. This rearrangement joins TRBV7-9 to TRBJ2-4; the D gene is possibly TRBD1 (6 bases). The CDR3 runs to 17 residues. Germline loops: CDR1 SEHNR, CDR2 FQNEAQ (reference sequence). For the CDR3, the DNA is TGTTCCAGCAGCCCGGAAGGTGTATTGGCAGGGGCGGACATTCAGTACTTC. This sequence encodes CSSSPEGVLAGADIQYF.

The sample holds one count of this clone. V and J are TRBV6-5 and TRBJ2-4; the match to TRBD1 covers 7 bases. This CDR3 has 15 amino acids. The trim removed 5 bases at V and 0 bases at J, leaving 4 bases unmatched. In germline, CDR1 is MNHEY, CDR2 SVGAGI. The CDR3 is CASSQGTVAKNIQYF. The CDR3 DNA reads as TGTGCCAGCAGTCAAGGGACAGTAGCCAAAAACATTCAGTACTTC.

This clone appeared once. This chain uses TRBV28 with TRBJ1-2; D remains ambiguous. The V end was cut by 3 bases, the J end by 5 bases, with 7 bases between. The CDR3 contains 12 residues. Per germline, CDR1 MDHEN and CDR2 SYDVKM. CDR3 protein: CASSLRLYGYTF. As DNA, the CDR3 is TGTGCCAGCAGTTTGCGGTTATATGGCTACACCTTC.

This chain joins TRBV7-2 and TRBJ2-7, with 11 bases that match TRBD2. Germline V gives CDR1 SGHTA, CDR2 FQGNSA. V shed 4 bases and J 4 bases; nucleotides not matched to a gene: 15. The CDR3 runs to 18 residues. The CDR3 nucleotides are TGTGCCAGCAGCTCACGCCACTCAACTAGCGGGAGATCGTACGAGCAGTACTTC. This translates into CASSSRHSTSGRSYEQYF.

The chain combines TRBV7-2 with TRBJ2-5; 11 nucleotides align to TRBD2. This CDR3 has 17 amino acids. Germline V gene lookup returns CDR1 SGHTA and CDR2 FQGNSA. V trimming: 7 bases; J trimming: 3 bases; junction bases outside the gene matches: 13. The CDR3 DNA is TGTGCCAGCAAGGACATGCTAGCGGGGGGATTAAAAGAGACCCAGTACTTC. Its translation: CASKDMLAGGLKETQYF.

The rearrangement uses TRBV5-1 and TRBJ2-3; 7 bases fit TRBD1. This CDR3 region has 18 residues. In germline, CDR1 is SGHRS, CDR2 YFSETQ. With 2 bases clipped from V and 2 bases from J, the junction kept 14 bases outside the gene matches. The CDR3 sequence: CASSFRGPEKGNTDTQYF. The CDR3 DNA reads as TGCGCCAGCAGCTTTAGGGGGCCGGAAAAAGGCAACACAGATACGCAGTATTTT.

The genes are TRBV7-2 and TRBJ1-1; maybe TRBD1 (6 bases). This CDR3 region has 14 residues. With 0 bases removed from V and 6 bases from J, the gap between germline ends came to 11 bases. Per germline, CDR1 SGHTA and CDR2 FQGNSA. CDR3: CASSLAIRGAEAFF. The CDR3 coding sequence is TGTGCCAGCAGCTTAGCAATCAGGGGCGCTGAAGCTTTCTTT.

This chain uses TRBV5-1 with TRBJ2-3, with 14 positions matching TRBD2. V trimming: 0 bases; J trimming: 5 bases; junction bases outside the gene matches: 5. CDR1 is SGHRS and CDR2 is YFSETQ in the germline V gene. The CDR3 consists of 17 residues. CDR3 DNA sequence: TGCGCCAGCAGCTTGGGACTAGCGGGGGGGCCACAAGATACGCAGTATTTT. Its protein product is CASSLGLAGGPQDTQYF.

The gene calls are TRBV7-9 and TRBJ2-3; TRBD2 matches at 8 bases. Trimming took 5 bases from V and 10 from J; bases not matched to a gene: 5. Germline-derived CDR1 and CDR2 are SEHNR and FQNEAQ (reference sequence). The CDR3 spans 12 residues. The CDR3 DNA follows: TGTGCCAGCAGCGCGGGGGGACTGGCGCAGTATTTT. Protein sequence: CASSAGGLAQYF.